Below are 10 T cell receptor beta chains sequenced from a single sample in a study of cytomegalovirus exposure and HLA in healthy donors. The study ran its PCR with 60 Vbeta and 13 Jbeta primers. Repertoires were generated with immunoSEQ multiplex PCR, while TCRdb's copy carries only in-frame clones and drops some. The sample carries 150,000 to 200,000 clones, 81% recorded once. Input material: PBMCs. Source of these receptors: a man younger than 35 in good health and CMV-seronegative.

In its sample, this clone was seen once. J is TRBJ2-1 and V is TRBV27; no firm D call. Germline CDR1 is MNHEY and CDR2 is SMNVEV (reference sequence). V shed 2 bases and J shed 8 bases, with 7 bases lying between them. The length of the CDR3 is 12 residues. In nucleotides, the CDR3 is TGTGCCAGCAGTTTAGGTCGGGATGAGCAGTTCTTC. Amino acid sequence: CASSLGRDEQFF.

The chain combines TRBV7-9 with TRBJ2-7; the D gene is possibly TRBD1 (6 bases). The germline V and J ends were trimmed by 2 bases and 3 bases, with 8 bases remaining between them. Germline loops: CDR1 SEHNR, CDR2 FQNEAQ (reference sequence). The length of the CDR3 is 13 residues. This CDR3 is CASSLNRVYEQYF. The CDR3 DNA sequence: TGTGCCAGCAGCTTAAACAGGGTCTACGAGCAGTACTTC.

The rearrangement joins TRBV27 to TRBJ1-5; D gene uncertain. The CDR3 runs 14 residues. Per germline, CDR1 MNHEY and CDR2 SMNVEV (reference sequence). The germline V and J ends were trimmed by 4 bases and 4 bases, with 11 bases remaining between them. CDR3 coding DNA: TGTGCCAGCAGTTCTCAGACGGGTAATCAGCCCCAGCATTTT. Its translation: CASSSQTGNQPQHF.

The V and J genes are TRBV5-5 and TRBJ2-1, with 13 bases that match TRBD2. The trim removed 4 bases at V and 2 bases at J, leaving 9 bases unmatched. Germline CDR1 is SGHKS and CDR2 is YYEKEE (reference sequence). The CDR3 totals 18 residues. The CDR3 region is CASSLRTSGSGAYNEQFF. The CDR3 DNA is TGTGCCAGCAGCCTTCGGACTAGCGGGAGCGGGGCCTACAATGAGCAGTTCTTC.

This clone was detected once. The V call is TRBV7-2, the J call TRBJ1-3; the D is unclear. CDR1 SGHTA and CDR2 FQGNSA come from the germline V gene. The CDR3 has 16 amino acids. Trimming left V 3 bases short and J 4 bases short, with 16 bases between. The CDR3 loop is CASSLAPTGGGNTIYF. In DNA, the CDR3 is TGTGCCAGCAGCTTGGCCCCAACGGGTGGCGGAAACACCATATATTTT.

This chain uses TRBV7-2 with TRBJ2-2, with 13 nucleotides matching TRBD2. Germline V gives CDR1 SGHTA, CDR2 FQGNSA. The length of the CDR3 is 16 residues. With V trimmed by 5 bases and J by 8 bases, 8 bases remained unmatched. The CDR3 is CASSASGTSGDGELFF. CDR3 sequence (DNA): TGTGCCAGCAGCGCCTCCGGGACTAGCGGGGATGGGGAGCTGTTTTTT.

CDR3 bases: TGTGCCAGCAGTGGCAGGGCAACTAATGAAAAACTGTTTTTT. It encodes CASSGRATNEKLFF. This chain links TRBV2 with TRBJ1-4; D perhaps matches TRBD1 (5 bases). This CDR3 is built from 14 residues. Germline V gives CDR1 SNHLY, CDR2 FYNNEI. The germline V and J ends were trimmed by 4 bases and 0 bases, with 6 bases remaining between them.

The rearrangement joins TRBV7-2 to TRBJ1-2; 7 bases map to TRBD1. Germline V gene lookup returns CDR1 SGHTA and CDR2 FQGNSA. V was clipped by 5 bases and J by 10 bases; unmatched bases: 10. The CDR3 consists of 13 residues. DNA for the CDR3: TGTGCCAGCAGCCCGGCCAATCAGGGGGTCTACACCTTC. Residues: CASSPANQGVYTF.

The chain joins TRBV19 to TRBJ2-6, with D unclear. CDR3 length: 14 residues. V was trimmed by 5 bases and J by 0 bases, leaving 5 bases between them. Germline V gene sequence: CDR1 LNHDA, CDR2 SQIVND (reference sequence). The CDR3 region is CASSQVSGANVLTF. CDR3 DNA: TGTGCCAGTAGTCAGGTCTCTGGGGCCAACGTCCTGACTTTC.

The sample holds a few counts of this clone. This chain links TRBV5-1 with TRBJ2-1; 8 bases agree with TRBD1. Looked up from germline, CDR1 is SGHRS and CDR2 is YFSETQ. The trim removed 1 base at V and 8 bases at J, leaving 8 bases unmatched. The length of the CDR3 is 15 residues. In DNA, the CDR3 is TGCGCCAGCAGCTTGCTGGACAGGGAGTCAGATGAGCAGTTCTTC. This encodes CASSLLDRESDEQFF.